Below, 20 T cell receptor beta chains from the same sample are listed, as sequenced in a study of T-cell memory formation after mild COVID-19. TCRdb recomputed calls from the 5' RACE reads with MiXCR, one row per CDR3 protein. This sample yields tens of thousands of distinct CDR3 sequences, of which approximately 9% are seen a single time; about an eighth belongs to the top ten. Sequencing was performed on PBMCs or a T cell subset sorted from them (not recorded which). The receptors originated from an adult woman who had mild COVID-19 (a few samples of this study predate the infection). Cell type and time point are not known.

This chain uses TRBV4-2 with TRBJ2-1, with TRBD1 matching 8 bases. The trim removed 4 bases at V and 0 bases at J, leaving 2 bases unmatched. The CDR3 runs to 15 residues. Germline V CDR1 and CDR2: LGHNA, YNFKEQ. CDR3 amino acids: CASSLGQGSYNEQFF. The DNA for the CDR3 is TGTGCCAGCAGCCTCGGACAGGGCTCCTACAATGAGCAGTTCTTC.

The chain couples TRBV4-2 to TRBJ2-5; D may be TRBD2 (5 bases). This CDR3 has 17 residues. Germline lookup yields CDR1 LGHNA and CDR2 YNFKEQ. V lost 0 bases to trimming and J lost 4 bases, with 18 bases between them. CDR3 sequence (DNA): TGTGCCAGCAGCCAAGATGTGGCGGGTCTAGGCCGAGAGACCCAGTACTTC. Translated, it gives CASSQDVAGLGRETQYF.

There are many counts of this clonotype. The chain recombines TRBV6-5 with TRBJ2-5; 7 bases are shared with TRBD1. CDR3 length: 14 residues. CDR1 and CDR2 (germline): MNHEY, SVGAGI. Germline trimming cut 6 bases from V and 0 bases from J; bases unmatched to any gene: 4. The CDR3, as DNA: TGTGCCAGCAGGACACAGGGGAACCAAGAGACCCAGTACTTC. This translates into CASRTQGNQETQYF.

This clonotype was recorded at least ten times. The chain joins TRBV5-5 to TRBJ2-5; 8 bases are shared with TRBD1. CDR3 length: 13 amino acids. V shed 4 bases, J shed 4 bases, and the junction held 3 bases outside the gene matches. The germline CDR1 and CDR2 sequences are SGHKS and YYEKEE (reference sequence). The CDR3 region is CASSGGQGETQYF. DNA for the CDR3: TGTGCCAGCAGCGGTGGACAGGGAGAGACCCAGTACTTC.

This clonotype was detected a few times. The V call is TRBV5-6, the J call TRBJ1-2, with D possibly TRBD1 on 6 matching bases. The CDR3 extends over 13 amino acids. Trimming stripped 2 bases from V and 3 bases from J, with 8 bases between. Germline loops: CDR1 SGHDT, CDR2 YYEEEE. CDR3 amino acids: CASSLPGDYGYTF. DNA for the CDR3: TGTGCCAGCAGCTTACCAGGGGACTATGGCTACACCTTC.

This clonotype has ten or more counts. CDR3 nucleotide sequence: TGTGCCAGCAGCCCAAGTAGTTCCACAGATACGCAGTATTTT. This gives the protein CASSPSSSTDTQYF. The V gene is TRBV7-9, the J gene TRBJ2-3; no clear D gene. Trimming took off 5 bases at V and 2 bases at J, with 11 bases between the two ends. The CDR3 has 14 residues. Germline V gene data show CDR1 as SEHNR and CDR2 as FQNEAQ (reference sequence).

This clonotype was seen at least ten times. The chain combines TRBV9 with TRBJ2-7; 8 nucleotides match TRBD2. The junction had 8 bases not matched to a gene; V was cut back by 3 bases and J by 0 bases. The CDR3 loop spans 16 amino acids. From germline, CDR1 is SGDLS and CDR2 YYNGEE. This CDR3 reads CASSAAGLAGSYEQYF. CDR3 in DNA: TGTGCCAGCAGCGCCGCCGGGCTAGCGGGCTCCTACGAGCAGTACTTC.

There are many counts of this clonotype. V is TRBV29-1 and J is TRBJ2-1; D not certain. CDR3 size: 12 residues. The germline V gene encodes CDR1 SQVTM and CDR2 ANQGSEA. The V end was cut by 5 bases, the J end by 4 bases, with 9 bases between. The CDR3 protein is CSVRLNYNEQFF. CDR3 nucleotides: TGCAGCGTTCGTCTCAATTACAATGAGCAGTTCTTC.

The rearrangement links TRBV6-5 to TRBJ1-5; 10 nucleotides align to TRBD1. The CDR3 spans 15 residues. Trimming cost V 4 bases and J 0 bases; bases outside gene matches: 0. Germline CDR1 reads MNHEY; CDR2 reads SVGAGI. CDR3 amino acids: CASSWDRGSNQPQHF. CDR3 nucleotide sequence: TGTGCCAGCAGTTGGGACAGGGGTAGCAATCAGCCCCAGCATTTT.

This clonotype was picked up a small number of times. The rearrangement uses TRBV7-2 and TRBJ2-1; D is unresolved. CDR1 is SGHTA, CDR2 FQGNSA, per germline. Trimming left V 5 bases short and J 0 bases short, with 11 bases between. This CDR3 is 15 amino acids long. CDR3 residues: CASSPDRISYNEQFF. The DNA of the CDR3 is TGTGCCAGCAGCCCGGACCGCATCTCCTACAATGAGCAGTTCTTC.

This clonotype was picked up many times. V is TRBV20-1 and J is TRBJ2-5; TRBD2 agrees at 11 bases. J was trimmed by 2 bases and V by 4 bases; bases with no gene match: 6. The CDR3 has 15 amino acids. Looked up from germline, CDR1 is DFQATT and CDR2 is SNEGSKA (reference sequence). The CDR3: CSAMPLAGAQETQYF. The CDR3 DNA reads as TGCAGTGCTATGCCACTAGCGGGAGCACAAGAGACCCAGTACTTC.

This clonotype was found a few times. The genes are TRBV27 and TRBJ2-5; 9 bases fit TRBD1. V gave up 10 bases and J gave up 2 bases; unmatched junction bases: 11. Germline loops: CDR1 MNHEY, CDR2 SMNVEV (reference sequence). There are 15 residues in the CDR3. CDR3 in amino acids: CATWSGTGYQETQYF. The CDR3 nucleotides read TGTGCCACTTGGTCCGGGACAGGGTATCAAGAGACCCAGTACTTC.

This chain links TRBV20-1 with TRBJ2-3, with a weak D call TRBD1 (5 bases). Germline CDR1 reads DFQATT; CDR2 reads SNEGSKA (reference sequence). The V end was cut by 0 bases, the J end by 7 bases, with 23 bases between. This CDR3 region has 17 residues. The CDR3 nucleotides read TGCAGTGCTAGAGATGGGCCTTTGGGCTTTGGGGCTCATACGCAGTATTTT. It codes for CSARDGPLGFGAHTQYF.

The chain links TRBV3-1 to TRBJ1-2; D might be TRBD1 (6 bases). Trimming pared 0 bases from V and 3 bases from J, leaving 11 bases between. The CDR3 runs to 15 residues. CDR1 and CDR2 (germline): LGHDT, YNNKEL (reference sequence). The CDR3 coding sequence is TGTGCCAGCAGCCAAGACAGTCAGGGGTACTATGGCTACACCTTC. Its protein is CASSQDSQGYYGYTF.

This chain joins TRBV2 and TRBJ2-7, with a possible D match to TRBD2 (5 bases). Per the germline V gene, CDR1 is SNHLY and CDR2 is FYNNEI. Trimming took 5 bases from V and 1 from J, leaving 12 bases between them. The CDR3 is made up of 14 amino acids. The CDR3 sequence is CASSTGLRSYEQYF. The CDR3, as DNA: TGTGCCAGCAGTACCGGACTGAGATCCTACGAGCAGTACTTC.

This clonotype was observed a few times. The rearrangement joins TRBV20-1 to TRBJ2-7; TRBD2 agrees at 7 bases. CDR3 length: 14 residues. Germline V gene data show CDR1 as DFQATT and CDR2 as SNEGSKA (reference sequence). V was clipped by 5 bases and J by 3 bases; unmatched bases: 10. CDR3 sequence reads: CSAPAGERFYEQYF. DNA of the CDR3: TGCAGTGCTCCCGCGGGGGAGAGGTTCTACGAGCAGTACTTC.

The CDR3 nucleotides read TGCGCCAGCAGTTGGCGGGTGGCTCAGCCCCAGCATTTT. This codes for CASSWRVAQPQHF. This rearrangement joins TRBV4-1 to TRBJ1-5; D is uncertain. This CDR3 spans 13 amino acids. V dropped 6 bases and J dropped 6 bases, with 12 bases sitting between them. CDR1 MGHRA and CDR2 YSYEKL come from the germline V gene.

This clonotype was picked up a small number of times. The rearrangement uses TRBV7-2 and TRBJ2-1; D remains ambiguous. The V and J ends lost 5 bases and 9 bases respectively, with 14 bases between them. The CDR3 consists of 13 residues. Germline V gene data show CDR1 as SGHTA and CDR2 as FQGNSA. The CDR3 DNA sequence: TGTGCCAGCAGCCCCCCCGGGCTCTTTGAGCAGTTCTTC. This codes for CASSPPGLFEQFF.

By share, this clonotype ranks as medium-sized. The V and J genes are TRBV5-1 and TRBJ2-2, with 7 nucleotides matching TRBD1. Trimming cost V 4 bases and J 3 bases; bases outside gene matches: 9. Germline V lookup: CDR1 SGHRS, CDR2 YFSETQ. The length of the CDR3 is 16 residues. CDR3 DNA: TGCGCCAGCAGCCCTAGACAGGGCTTTGACACCGGGGAGCTGTTTTTT. This translates into CASSPRQGFDTGELFF.

This clonotype was seen at least ten times. This chain joins TRBV6-1 and TRBJ2-1; 9 nucleotides align to TRBD2. There are 16 residues in the CDR3. In germline, CDR1 is MNHNS, CDR2 SASEGT. With V trimmed by 5 bases and J by 6 bases, 11 bases remained unmatched. The CDR3 spells CASSLPSGGYGNEQFF. For the CDR3, the DNA is TGTGCCAGCAGTCTCCCAAGCGGGGGGTACGGCAATGAGCAGTTCTTC.